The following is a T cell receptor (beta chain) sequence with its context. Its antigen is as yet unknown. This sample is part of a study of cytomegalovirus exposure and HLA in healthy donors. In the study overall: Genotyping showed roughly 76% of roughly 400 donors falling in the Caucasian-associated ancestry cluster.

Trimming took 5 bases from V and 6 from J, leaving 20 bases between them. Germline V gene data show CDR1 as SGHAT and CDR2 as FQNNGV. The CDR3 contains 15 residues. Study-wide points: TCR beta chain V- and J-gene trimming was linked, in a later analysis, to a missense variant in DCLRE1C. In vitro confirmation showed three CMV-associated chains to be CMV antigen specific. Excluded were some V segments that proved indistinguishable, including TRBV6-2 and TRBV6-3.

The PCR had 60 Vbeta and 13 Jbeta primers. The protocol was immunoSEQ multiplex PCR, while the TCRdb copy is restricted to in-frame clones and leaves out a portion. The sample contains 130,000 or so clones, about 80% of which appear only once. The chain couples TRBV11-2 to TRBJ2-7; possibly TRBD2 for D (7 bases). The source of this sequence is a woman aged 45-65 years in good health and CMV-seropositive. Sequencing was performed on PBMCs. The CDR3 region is CASSPGTGGPFEQYF. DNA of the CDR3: TGTGCCAGCAGCCCGGGGACCGGGGGGCCCTTCGAGCAGTACTTC.